This T cell receptor (beta chain) derives from a study of T cell responses to AZD1222 COVID-19 vaccine. Findings of the study overall: White British ancestry dominated among donors, who included more females, and clonal diversity was possibly underestimated. CD4 TCRs covered the whole spike, strongest at regions 160-218 and 743-854.

Using immunoSEQ multiplex PCR, the repertoire was profiled, and TCRdb retains in-frame clones only, with some absent. The data show 150,000 to 200,000 clones, with 70% to 90% seen just once and about 4.5% held by the top ten. The ends were cut back, 0 bases at V and 5 bases at J, with 10 bases in the middle. This CDR3 contains 14 residues. CDR1 is GTSNPN and CDR2 is SVGIG in the germline V gene (reference sequence). Only one count was recorded for this clone. The antigen remains undetermined. The V and J genes are TRBV30 and TRBJ1-4; D uncertain. The receptor comes from an adult who received the AZD1222 COVID-19 vaccine. Sequencing used peripheral blood, obtained 28 days after the second AZD1222 dose. CDR3 region: CAWSVNPSNEKLFF. CDR3 coding DNA: TGTGCCTGGAGTGTAAACCCGAGCAATGAAAAACTGTTTTTT.